This TCR beta chain was sequenced in a study of blood T cell repertoires in COVID-19. The data were produced by immunoSEQ multiplex PCR, yet TCRdb's version contains in-frame clones alone and is incomplete. The table has approximately 250,000 clones, 88% seen once. Losses at the gene ends were 6 bases for V and 3 bases for J; bases not matched to a gene: 6. The CDR3 is made up of 14 amino acids. Per germline, CDR1 MNHEY and CDR2 SMNVEV (reference sequence). The sequence derives from a woman in her 30s who had recovered from COVID-19. This chain links TRBV27 with TRBJ2-3, with 7 bases lining up with TRBD2. Sequencing used PBMCs or T cells enriched from blood (not recorded which). CDR3 bases: TGTGCCAGCAGGCGGGAGATTGGTACAGATACGCAGTATTTT. It yields the protein CASRREIGTDTQYF.